One and the same sample provided the 23 T cell receptor beta chains below, sequenced in a study of technical replicates of blood from four donors (dated by TCRdb to 2016 to 2017). Library construction relied on the immunoSEQ multiplex PCR assay. In TCRdb, the immuneACCESS table is reduced to in-frame sequences with V and J assigned. These tables do not hold every clone; where another copy was compared, an unresolved V gene accounts for under half, and the others remain unexplained. The sample contains approximately 73,000 clones, about 90% of them found a single time. Of the sample, 0.42% falls within the top ten clones. The specimen sequenced was T cells isolated from PBMCs. The receptors stem from a human donor in good health.

The sample holds one count of this clone. This chain connects TRBV5-5 to TRBJ2-5; 9 bases are a match to TRBD1. J lost 7 bases, V lost 4 bases, and 17 bases had no gene match. The length of the CDR3 is 17 residues. Germline V gene data show CDR1 as SGHKS and CDR2 as YYEKEE (reference sequence). CDR3 sequence (DNA): TGTGCCAGCAGCCCAGAGCCCGGGACAGGGATTATCGGGACCCAGTACTTC. Protein: CASSPEPGTGIIGTQYF.

The chain has TRBV6-5 and TRBJ2-7, with TRBD2 matching over 10 bases. The V and J ends lost 3 bases and 3 bases, in that order; junction bases with no gene match: 5. This CDR3 spans 15 amino acids. Germline CDR1 and CDR2: MNHEY and SVGAGI. CDR3 sequence (DNA): TGTGCCAGCAGTTATCTCCTAGCGGGAGTCTACGAGCAGTACTTC. It yields the protein CASSYLLAGVYEQYF.

The chain uses TRBV6-1 and TRBJ2-7; 8 bases match TRBD1. The length of the CDR3 is 14 residues. Germline V CDR1 and CDR2: MNHNS, SASEGT. J gave up 3 bases and V 11 bases, and 12 bases lay outside the gene matches. CDR3 coding DNA: TGTGCCTCCGATAGGACAGGGACGGGCTACGAGCAGTACTTC. Amino acids: CASDRTGTGYEQYF.

Only one count was recorded for this clone. CDR3 sequence (DNA): TGTGCCAGCAGCTTTGGAGGGGGCTCGGACTATGGCTACACCTTC. Amino acids: CASSFGGGSDYGYTF. The chain employs TRBV7-3 and TRBJ1-2; TRBD1 matches at 7 bases. The CDR3 extends over 15 amino acids. V lost 3 bases, J lost 3 bases, and 7 bases stayed unmatched. In germline, CDR1 is SGHTA, CDR2 FQGTGA.

The chain is built from TRBV27 and TRBJ2-1; D is perhaps TRBD2 (6 bases). Trimming took 5 bases from V and 7 from J, leaving 12 bases between them. Per germline, CDR1 MNHEY and CDR2 SMNVEV (reference sequence). The CDR3 has 13 amino acids. The chain's CDR3 is CASSNGTPNEQFF. The CDR3 region has the DNA TGTGCCAGCAGTAACGGGACTCCTAATGAGCAGTTCTTC.

The V call is TRBV5-1, the J call TRBJ1-1; D gene uncertain. Germline V gene sequence: CDR1 SGHRS, CDR2 YFSETQ. CDR3 size: 14 residues. V was trimmed by 3 bases and J by 0 bases, leaving 9 bases between them. In DNA, the CDR3 is TGCGCCAGCAGCTACAGAATCATGAACACTGAAGCTTTCTTT. It encodes CASSYRIMNTEAFF.

This chain links TRBV6-5 with TRBJ1-1; D gene uncertain. Trimming cost V 4 bases and J 1 base, with 10 bases left between them. Germline V gives CDR1 MNHEY, CDR2 SVGAGI. The CDR3 consists of 14 residues. The CDR3: CASSSKLANTEAFF. The CDR3 bases are TGTGCCAGCAGTTCCAAATTGGCGAACACTGAAGCTTTCTTT.

The rearrangement uses TRBV7-8 and TRBJ1-2; 10 bases agree with TRBD1. CDR1 is SGHVS and CDR2 is FQNEAQ in the germline V gene. With V trimmed by 1 base and J by 5 bases, 4 bases remained unmatched. CDR3 length: 15 amino acids. This CDR3 reads CASSLGGQGPYGYTF. CDR3 DNA sequence: TGTGCCAGCAGCTTAGGGGGACAGGGGCCTTATGGCTACACCTTC.

V and J are TRBV6-5 and TRBJ1-3; D is undetermined. V lost 2 bases and J lost 1, with 9 bases in between. The CDR3 loop spans 15 amino acids. In germline, CDR1 is MNHEY, CDR2 SVGAGI. The CDR3 DNA reads as TGTGCCAGCAGTTACGTTTCACTGTCTGGAAACACCATATATTTT. Translated, it gives CASSYVSLSGNTIYF.

The V gene is TRBV12-1, the J gene TRBJ2-2; TRBD2, the table's D call, was not compared with the DNA. TRBV12-1 is labeled a pseudogene. The CDR3 covers 17 residues. CDR3 protein: CASSPAERVRDTGELFF. In nucleotides, the CDR3 is TGTGCCAGCAGCCCTGCCGAACGGGTGCGGGACACCGGGGAGCTGTTTTTT.

The chain recombines TRBV25-1 with TRBJ2-7, with D perhaps TRBD2 (6 bases). The length of the CDR3 is 11 residues. Deletions cut 4 bases from V and 7 bases from J, with 8 bases between. CDR1 MGHDK and CDR2 SYGVNS come from the germline V gene. CDR3 DNA: TGTGCCAGCAGTGGGGGGAGGGAGCAGTACTTC. Its translation: CASSGGREQYF.

The chain combines TRBV6-5 with TRBJ2-3; 9 bases fit TRBD2. With 4 bases clipped from V and 2 bases from J, the junction kept 7 bases outside the gene matches. Germline V gene lookup returns CDR1 MNHEY and CDR2 SVGAGI. This CDR3 spans 16 amino acids. In DNA form, the CDR3 reads TGTGCCAGCAGTTCAAGGCGGACTAGCGTCACAGATACGCAGTATTTT. This translates into CASSSRRTSVTDTQYF.

This clone was counted once. The rearrangement uses TRBV27 and TRBJ2-5, with 7 positions matching TRBD2. The DNA end lines up better with TRBJ2-7; the J call may be wrong. Germline lookup yields CDR1 MNHEY and CDR2 SMNVEV (reference sequence). The CDR3 is made up of 17 amino acids. This chain's CDR3 is CASSSDPWGGSTHEQYF. The CDR3 nucleotides are TGTGCCAGCAGTTCCGACCCCTGGGGCGGGAGTACCCACGAGCAGTACTTC.

J is TRBJ1-2 and V is TRBV14; TRBD1 agrees at 7 bases. Trimming cost V 1 base and J 6 bases; bases outside gene matches: 8. This CDR3 contains 15 residues. Germline values: CDR1 SGHDN, CDR2 FVKESK. The DNA of the CDR3 is TGTGCCAGCAGCCAAGGACAGGGAAACTATGATGGCTACACCTTC. Protein sequence: CASSQGQGNYDGYTF.

The gene calls are TRBV30 and TRBJ2-6; tentatively, D is TRBD2 (5 bases). Germline V gene lookup returns CDR1 GTSNPN and CDR2 SVGIG (reference sequence). This CDR3 region has 16 residues. V was shortened by 7 bases and J by 1 base, with 17 bases between the two germline ends. The CDR3 loop is CASFTGETSGANVLTF. The DNA of the CDR3 is TGTGCCTCATTTACCGGGGAAACTTCTGGGGCCAACGTCCTGACTTTC.

This clone was seen once. The chain links TRBV19 to TRBJ2-3, with TRBD1 matching 8 bases. Trimming at V came to 7 bases and at J to 4 bases, leaving 16 bases not matched to a gene. The germline CDR1 and CDR2 sequences are LNHDA and SQIVND (reference sequence). The CDR3 is 17 amino acids. Written as DNA, the CDR3 is TGTGCCAGTACCACTTGGGCTGACAGGGGAGGAGCAGATACGCAGTATTTT. Translating it yields CASTTWADRGGADTQYF.

The chain joins TRBV27 to TRBJ2-5; D may be TRBD1 (6 bases). V was trimmed by 3 bases and J by 2 bases, leaving 10 bases between them. The CDR3 is made up of 14 amino acids. Germline assignment: CDR1 MNHEY and CDR2 SMNVEV (reference sequence). CDR3 DNA sequence: TGTGCCAGCAGTTTCAGGACAGCTCAAGAGACCCAGTACTTC. Protein product: CASSFRTAQETQYF.

The chain employs TRBV29-1 and TRBJ2-7; TRBD2 matches 12 bases. CDR1 and CDR2 from the germline V gene are SQVTM and ANQGSEA. This CDR3 region has 15 residues. The V segment lost 2 bases and the J segment 7 bases; nucleotides outside the gene matches: 9. The CDR3 is CSVEMGTSGRKEQYF. CDR3 DNA sequence: TGCAGCGTTGAAATGGGCACTAGCGGGAGGAAAGAGCAGTACTTC.

The V and J genes are TRBV7-9 and TRBJ2-3; 13 bases line up with TRBD2. The V and J ends lost 6 bases and 1 base, in that order; junction bases with no gene match: 4. The CDR3 is made up of 16 amino acids. Germline loops: CDR1 SEHNR, CDR2 FQNEAQ (reference sequence). The CDR3 protein is CASSPGTSGGTDTQYF. The DNA of the CDR3 is TGTGCCAGCAGTCCCGGGACTAGCGGGGGCACAGATACGCAGTATTTT.

The chain recombines TRBV7-9 with TRBJ2-7; TRBD2 matches 10 bases. Germline V gene sequence: CDR1 SEHNR, CDR2 FQNEAQ (reference sequence). The CDR3 consists of 16 residues. V shed 4 bases, J shed 6 bases, and the junction held 12 bases outside the gene matches. The CDR3 loop is CASSSLPGLAISEQYF. The DNA for the CDR3 is TGTGCCAGCAGCTCTCTACCGGGACTAGCGATCTCCGAGCAGTACTTC.

The V gene is TRBV6-5, the J gene TRBJ1-1; 8 positions match TRBD1. The germline gives CDR1 MNHEY, CDR2 SVGAGI. V dropped 1 base and J dropped 11; count of bases not matched to a gene: 9. The CDR3 has 14 amino acids. CDR3 sequence reads: CASSYFTGGSDAFF. The DNA for the CDR3 is TGTGCCAGCAGTTACTTTACAGGGGGAAGTGACGCTTTCTTT.

The V call is TRBV6-6, the J call TRBJ1-4; 9 nucleotides agree with TRBD1. Trimming cost V 1 base and J 8 bases; bases outside gene matches: 5. The CDR3 has 15 amino acids. The germline CDR1 and CDR2 sequences are MNHNY and SVGAGI (reference sequence). CDR3 loop: CASSYWDREGEKLFF. CDR3 DNA sequence: TGTGCCAGCAGTTACTGGGACAGGGAGGGCGAAAAACTGTTTTTT.

J is TRBJ2-7 and V is TRBV7-6; 7 bases match TRBD1. J was trimmed by 5 bases and V by 1 base; bases with no gene match: 8. Germline V gene lookup returns CDR1 SGHVS and CDR2 FNYEAQ. The CDR3 loop spans 15 amino acids. As DNA, the CDR3 is TGTGCCAGCAGCTTAGACGGACAGGTGAGAAACGAGCAGTACTTC. This encodes CASSLDGQVRNEQYF.